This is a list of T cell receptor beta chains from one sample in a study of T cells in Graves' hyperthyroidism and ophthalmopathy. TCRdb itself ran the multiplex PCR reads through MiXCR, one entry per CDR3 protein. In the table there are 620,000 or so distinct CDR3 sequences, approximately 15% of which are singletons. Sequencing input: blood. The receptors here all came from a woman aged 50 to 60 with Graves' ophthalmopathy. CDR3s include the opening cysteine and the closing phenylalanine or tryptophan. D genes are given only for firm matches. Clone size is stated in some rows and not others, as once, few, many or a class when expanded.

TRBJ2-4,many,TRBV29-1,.,TGCAGCGCCCTTCGGCTAGCAAGACTAGCCAAAAACATTCAGTACTTC,CSALRLARLAKNIQYF
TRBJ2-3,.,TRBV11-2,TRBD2,TGTGCCAGCAGCGCCGGGACTAGCAATACAGATACGCAGTATTTT,CASSAGTSNTDTQYF
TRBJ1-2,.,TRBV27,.,TGTGCCAGCAGCCCTAGGGCAGTTTTGAGTGATGGCTACACCTTC,CASSPRAVLSDGYTF
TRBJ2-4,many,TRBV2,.,TGTGCCAGCAGTGAGTCGGGCAGGGCATCGCCCAAAAACATTCAGTACTTC,CASSESGRASPKNIQYF
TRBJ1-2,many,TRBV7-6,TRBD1,TGTGCCAGCAGCTCCTACAGGGGCGCCGACTATGGCTACACCTTC,CASSSYRGADYGYTF
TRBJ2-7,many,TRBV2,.,TGTGCCAGCAGGACCGGACGTTGGTACGAGCAGTACTTC,CASRTGRWYEQYF
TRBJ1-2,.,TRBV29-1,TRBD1,TGCAGCGTTGATCACAGGGGGTATGAAGGCTACACCTTC,CSVDHRGYEGYTF
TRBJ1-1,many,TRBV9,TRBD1,TGTGCCAGCAGCGTAGGAGGGGGCGCGGGGGACACTGAAGCTTTCTTT,CASSVGGGAGDTEAFF
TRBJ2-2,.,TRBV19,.,TGTGCCAGTAGTAAACAGGGGAGGAGGGGAACCGGGGAGCTGTTTTTT,CASSKQGRRGTGELFF
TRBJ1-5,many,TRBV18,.,TGTGCCAGCTCACCAGGGAGAAATCAGCCCCAGCATTTT,CASSPGRNQPQHF
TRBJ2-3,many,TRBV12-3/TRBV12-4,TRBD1,TGTGCCAGCCGGGACAGGGGCCCAGATACGCAGTATTTT,CASRDRGPDTQYF
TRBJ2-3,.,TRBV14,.,TGTGCCAGCAGCCAACCGAGAGATACGCAGTATTTT,CASSQPRDTQYF
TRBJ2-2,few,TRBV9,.,TGTGCCAGCAGCGTAGATCTGGGGGAGCTGTTTTTT,CASSVDLGELFF
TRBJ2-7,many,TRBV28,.,TGTGCCAGCGGCGAGGGGCCCTACGAGCAGTACTTC,CASGEGPYEQYF
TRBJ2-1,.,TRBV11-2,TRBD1,TGTGCCAGCAGCCCATGGGACAGGCAACACAATGAGCAGTTCTTC,CASSPWDRQHNEQFF
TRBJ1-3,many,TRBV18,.,TGTGCCAGCTCACCACCGGGCGGAGGATACTCTGGAAACACCATATATTTT,CASSPPGGGYSGNTIYF
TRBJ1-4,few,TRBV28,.,TGTGCCAGCAGTTTAATCGGGGCGGTAAAACTGTTTTTT,CASSLIGAVKLFF
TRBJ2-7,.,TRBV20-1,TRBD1,TGCAGTGCTAGAGGGCGCCGGGACAGTACCTCCTACGAGCAGTACTTC,CSARGRRDSTSYEQYF
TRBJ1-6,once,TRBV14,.,TGTGCCAGCAGCCAAGTTCGGGACGTTTCACCCCTCCACTTT,CASSQVRDVSPLHF
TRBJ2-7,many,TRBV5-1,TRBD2,TGCGCCAGCAGCTTGGAACGTTTGACTAGCGGACGCGGGGAGCAGTACTTC,CASSLERLTSGRGEQYF
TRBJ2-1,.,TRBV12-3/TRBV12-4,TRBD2,TGTGCCAGCAATCAAATATATAAAGGGACTACCTGGGACAATGAGCAGTTCTTC,CASNQIYKGTTWDNEQFF
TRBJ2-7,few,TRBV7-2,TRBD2,TGTGCCAGCAGCTTGACCGGGACTAGCGACTACGAGCAGTACTTC,CASSLTGTSDYEQYF
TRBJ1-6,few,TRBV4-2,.,TGTGCCAGCAGCCAAGCTGCAACCTATAATTCACCCCTCCACTTT,CASSQAATYNSPLHF
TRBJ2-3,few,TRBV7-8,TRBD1,TGTGCCAGCAGCCCAGGACAGGGGGCTCCCACAGATACGCAGTATTTT,CASSPGQGAPTDTQYF
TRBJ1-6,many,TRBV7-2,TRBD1,TGTGCCAGCAGCACACAGGGGGGCCATAATTCACCCCTCCACTTT,CASSTQGGHNSPLHF
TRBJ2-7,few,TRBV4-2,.,TGTGCCAGCAGCCAAGATCTCTCGGCCGGACGACAGCAGTACTTC,CASSQDLSAGRQQYF
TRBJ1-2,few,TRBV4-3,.,TGCGCCAGCAGCCAAGAGACGACAGGACTTTATGGCTACACCTTC,CASSQETTGLYGYTF
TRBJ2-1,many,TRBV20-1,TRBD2,TGCAGTGCTAGAGATGGCCCTAGCGGGACACCTGAGCAGTTCTTC,CSARDGPSGTPEQFF
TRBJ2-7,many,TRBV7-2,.,TGTGCCAGCAGCGAAAACGGGGGCAGCTCCTACGAGCAGTACTTC,CASSENGGSSYEQYF
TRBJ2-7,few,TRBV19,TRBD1,TGTGCCAGCGGGACAGGGCTGTTCGAGCAGTACTTC,CASGTGLFEQYF
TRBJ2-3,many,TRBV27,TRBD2,TGTGCCAGCAGTCCCCGACTAGCGGGAAGTAGCACAGATACGCAGTATTTT,CASSPRLAGSSTDTQYF
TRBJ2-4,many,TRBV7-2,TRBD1,TGTGCCAGCAACGCCGACAGGGTCCAAAACATTCAGTACTTC,CASNADRVQNIQYF
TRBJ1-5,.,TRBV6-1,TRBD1,TGTGCCAGCAGTTTGAAACTCGGGACAGGCAATCAGCCCCAGCATTTT,CASSLKLGTGNQPQHF
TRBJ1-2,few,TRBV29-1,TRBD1,TGCAGCGTTGAAGCGTTCAGGGGGAAAAATGGCTACACCTTC,CSVEAFRGKNGYTF
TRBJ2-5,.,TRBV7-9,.,TGCGCCAGCAGCCAAGGAGTGAAAGAGACCCAGTACTTC,CASSQGVKETQYF
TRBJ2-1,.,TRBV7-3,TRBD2,TGTGCCAGCAGCTCCTCTAGCGGGAGGGGGGGAAATGAGCAGTTCTTC,CASSSSSGRGGNEQFF
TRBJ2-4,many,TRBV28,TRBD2,TGTGCCAGCAGTTCCCCGACTAGCGGGAGTGGGAACATTCAGTACTTC,CASSSPTSGSGNIQYF
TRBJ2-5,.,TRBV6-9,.,TGTGCCAGCAGTTATTCGGGGTTTCAAGAGACCCAGTACTTC,CASSYSGFQETQYF
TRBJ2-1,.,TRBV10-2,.,TGCGCCAGCTTAGCGGTGGGCTCCTACAATGAGCAGTTCTTC,CASLAVGSYNEQFF
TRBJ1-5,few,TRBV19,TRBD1,TGTGCCAGTAGTACGACAGGGAGCCAGCCCCAGCATTTT,CASSTTGSQPQHF
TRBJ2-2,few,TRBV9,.,TGTGCCAGCAGCGTAGTATCCCGCGGGACGAACACCGGGGAGCTGTTTTTT,CASSVVSRGTNTGELFF
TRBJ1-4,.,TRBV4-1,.,TGCGCCAGCAGCCAAGTCTCACAGCTCGCAACTAATGAAAAACTGTTCTTT,CASSQVSQLATNEKLFF
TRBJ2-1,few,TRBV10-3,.,TGTGCCATCAGTGGGGCACGATACAATGAGCAGTTCTTC,CAISGARYNEQFF
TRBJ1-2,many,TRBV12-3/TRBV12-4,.,TGTGCCAGCAGGCTCATAGCGGGCAGGGCCTATGGCTACACCTTC,CASRLIAGRAYGYTF
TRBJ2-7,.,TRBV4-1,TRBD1,TGCGCCAGCAGCCAAACAGAATACCCCGGGACAGGGACCTACGAGCAGTACTTC,CASSQTEYPGTGTYEQYF
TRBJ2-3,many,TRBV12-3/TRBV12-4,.,TGTGCCAGCAGCAGCTACACAGATACGCAGTATTTT,CASSSYTDTQYF
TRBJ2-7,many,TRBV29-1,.,TGCAGCGCGTTGGGTAACGAGCAGTACTTC,CSALGNEQYF
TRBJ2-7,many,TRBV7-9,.,TGTGCCAGCAGCAGAGACCGCTACGAGCAGTACTTC,CASSRDRYEQYF
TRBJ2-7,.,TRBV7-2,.,TGTGCCAGCAGCCCAGAACCCTACGAGCAGTACTTC,CASSPEPYEQYF
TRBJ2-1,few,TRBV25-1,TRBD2,TGTGCCAGCAGTGACCCGACTAGCGGGAGCGTTGAACTAGGCCGGGATGAGCAGTTCTTC,CASSDPTSGSVELGRDEQFF
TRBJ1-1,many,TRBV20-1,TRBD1,TGCAGTGCTGAGACAGGGACGAAAGCTTTCTTT,CSAETGTKAFF
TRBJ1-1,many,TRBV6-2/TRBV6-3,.,TGTGCCAGCAAGGGGACCACTGAAGCTTTCTTT,CASKGTTEAFF
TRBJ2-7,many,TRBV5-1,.,TGCGCCAGCAGCTTGGAGCAGGGAAGGTACGAGCAGTACTTC,CASSLEQGRYEQYF